Sequencing of this T cell receptor (beta chain) was carried out in a study of shared clonotypes between healthy human individuals. Study outcomes and limitations: A handful of donors shared approximately 5% of their naive CD4 clonotypes. The represented genetic and exposure-history diversity was limited by the small number of donors.

Concerning this clone itself: Its antigen is still unknown. At the DNA level, this CDR3 is encoded by other sequences in the same sample as well.

The CDR3 is 14 amino acids. The V gene's germline CDR1 is MNHEY and CDR2 SMNVEV (reference sequence). Trimming took 5 bases from V and 3 from J, leaving 14 bases between them. As defined, naive CD8 cells were CD45RO-negative and positively selected for CCR7, with terminally differentiated effector memory CD45RA+ cells excluded. Original data processing: In the immunoSEQ data, sequences were junction-only and lacked quality scores, so filtering differed. The method was immunoSEQ multiplex PCR; TCRdb's version includes in-frame clones alone and lacks a portion of them. V and J calls and clone size come straight from that table; D and trimming were deduced from the DNA. The sample lists about 2,200,000 clones, about 92% occurring once.

The rearrangement links TRBV27 to TRBJ2-7; a weak D match, TRBD1 (6 bases). Sequenced: naive CD8+ T cells from PBMCs. The sequence was collected from a man in his late teens or twenties in good health. Some clones in this sample may be carry-over from other donors' samples. The chain's CDR3 is CASSLRGGHYEQYF. The CDR3 DNA follows: TGTGCCAGCAGTCTCAGAGGGGGACACTACGAGCAGTACTTC.